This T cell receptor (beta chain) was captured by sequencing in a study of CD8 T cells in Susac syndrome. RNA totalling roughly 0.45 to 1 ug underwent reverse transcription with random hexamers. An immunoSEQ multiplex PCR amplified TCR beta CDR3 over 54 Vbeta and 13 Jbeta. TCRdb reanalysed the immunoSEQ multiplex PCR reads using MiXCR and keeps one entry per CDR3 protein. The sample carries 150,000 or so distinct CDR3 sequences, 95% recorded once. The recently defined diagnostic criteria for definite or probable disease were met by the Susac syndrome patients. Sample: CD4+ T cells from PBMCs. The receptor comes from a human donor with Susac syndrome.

CDR3 in DNA: TGTGCCACCAGCAGGGACAAACAATATCAGCCCCAGCATTTT. It codes for CATSRDKQYQPQHF. The V call is TRBV15, the J call TRBJ1-5; possible D gene TRBD1, 5 bases. Trimming took off 3 bases at V and 5 bases at J, with 11 bases between the two ends. This CDR3 region has 14 residues. Germline loops: CDR1 LNHNV, CDR2 YYDKDF (reference sequence).